The rows below give T cell receptor beta chains drawn from one sample of a study of cytomegalovirus exposure and HLA in healthy donors. Clones were read by immunoSEQ multiplex PCR, and TCRdb kept only the in-frame ones, dropping some. Of around 80,000 clones detected, over 60% appear once; the ten largest clones hold around 4.2%. Specimen: PBMCs. These receptors were collected from a man aged 40-50 years in good health and CMV-seronegative. The CDR3 runs from the conserved cysteine through the conserved F or W. A D gene is named only where the DNA matches it firmly. Not all rows give a size; the values are once, few, many and, for expanded clones, a class.

j_call	d_call	v_call	clone_size	cdr3_aa	cdr3_nt
TRBJ1-2	.	TRBV19	.	CASNQDPENSYGYTF	TGTGCCAGTAATCAAGACCCCGAGAACAGCTATGGCTACACCTTC
TRBJ1-2	.	TRBV28	medium-sized	CASSFSQAWRYTF	TGTGCCAGCAGTTTTAGCCAGGCCTGGAGGTACACCTTC
TRBJ2-6	.	TRBV5-6	.	CASSAPKGQTSGANVLTF	TGTGCCAGCAGCGCACCGAAGGGGCAAACCTCTGGGGCCAACGTCCTGACTTTC
TRBJ2-7	.	TRBV13	.	CASSLRGGGAAYEQYF	TGTGCCAGCAGCTTAAGAGGGGGGGGAGCAGCCTACGAGCAGTACTTC
TRBJ1-4	.	TRBV2	.	CASNRGPNEKLFF	TGTGCCAGCAATCGGGGTCCTAATGAAAAACTGTTTTTT
TRBJ2-1	.	TRBV9	.	CASSVAGNEQFF	TGTGCCAGCAGCGTAGCGGGAAATGAGCAGTTCTTC
TRBJ1-5	.	TRBV18	.	CASSRQLQQGSQPQHF	TGTGCCAGCTCACGACAACTCCAACAGGGATCCCAGCCCCAGCATTTT
TRBJ2-3	.	TRBV6-4	.	CASSDSGGTTDTQYF	TGTGCCAGCAGTGACTCAGGCGGGACCACAGATACGCAGTATTTT
TRBJ1-5	.	TRBV2	.	CASTRDGRQPQHF	TGTGCCAGCACCCGAGACGGGAGGCAGCCCCAGCATTTT
TRBJ2-1	TRBD1	TRBV28	.	CASSLDREYNEQFF	TGTGCCAGCAGTCTGGACAGGGAATACAATGAGCAGTTCTTC
TRBJ2-2	TRBD1	TRBV9	.	CASNRGGIYTGELFF	TGTGCCAGCAATCGAGGGGGCATATACACCGGGGAGCTGTTTTTT
TRBJ2-1	TRBD2	TRBV10-3	.	CAINQLAGESEQFF	TGTGCCATCAATCAACTAGCGGGAGAAAGTGAGCAGTTCTTC
TRBJ2-5	TRBD1	TRBV6-7	.	CASSYGTGWARVTQYF	TGTGCCAGCAGTTACGGGACAGGGTGGGCTAGGGTGACCCAGTACTTC
TRBJ2-7	TRBD2	TRBV7-2	.	CASSSGTSISEQYF	TGTGCCAGCAGCTCCGGGACTAGCATTTCCGAGCAGTACTTC
TRBJ1-2	TRBD1	TRBV7-7	.	CASSYGQGIFDGYTF	TGTGCTAGCAGCTATGGACAGGGGATATTCGATGGCTACACCTTC
TRBJ1-2	TRBD1	TRBV27	.	CASRPRTGENYGYTF	TGTGCCAGCAGACCCAGGACAGGGGAAAACTATGGCTACACCTTC